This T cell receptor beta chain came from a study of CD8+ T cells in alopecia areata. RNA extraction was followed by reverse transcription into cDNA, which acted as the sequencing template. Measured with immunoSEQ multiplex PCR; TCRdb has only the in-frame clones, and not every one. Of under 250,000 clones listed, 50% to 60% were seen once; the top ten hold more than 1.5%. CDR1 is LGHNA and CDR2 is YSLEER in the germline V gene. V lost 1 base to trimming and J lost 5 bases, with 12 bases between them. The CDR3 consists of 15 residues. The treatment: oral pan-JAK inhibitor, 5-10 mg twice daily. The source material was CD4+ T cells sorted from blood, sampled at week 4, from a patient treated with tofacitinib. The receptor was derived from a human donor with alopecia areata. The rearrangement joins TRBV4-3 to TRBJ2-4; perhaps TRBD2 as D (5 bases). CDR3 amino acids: CASSQGPERQNIQYF. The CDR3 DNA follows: TGCGCCAGCAGCCAAGGGCCAGAGCGGCAAAACATTCAGTACTTC.